Listed below are T cell receptor beta chains from one sample, sequenced in a study of blood T cell repertoires in COVID-19. The table came from immunoSEQ multiplex PCR; TCRdb's copy has only in-frame clones and leaves some out. The sample contains 8,800 or so clones, approximately 80% of which appear only once. Material for sequencing was peripheral blood. All receptors derive from a human donor in a cohort sampled during active COVID-19. CDR3s include the opening cysteine and the closing phenylalanine or tryptophan. D genes are given only for firm matches. Clone sizes are given selectively: once, few, many, or a class where the clone is expanded.

V gene	clone size	J gene	D gene	CDR3 protein	CDR3 DNA
TRBV4-2	.	TRBJ2-1	TRBD2	CASSQASGGVTYNEQFF	TGTGCCAGCAGCCAGGCTAGCGGGGGGGTTACCTACAATGAGCAGTTCTTC
TRBV19	.	TRBJ1-2	TRBD1	CASSTTGDGYTF	TGTGCCAGTAGTACAACAGGGGACGGCTACACCTTC
TRBV6-4	few	TRBJ1-1	.	CASRDSPSMNTEAFF	TGTGCCAGCAGGGACAGCCCAAGTATGAACACTGAAGCTTTCTTT
TRBV7-4	.	TRBJ1-2	.	CASSLSRVRGYTF	TGTGCCAGCAGCTTAAGCAGGGTAAGGGGCTACACCTTC
TRBV20-1	.	TRBJ1-5	.	CSASPGRDNQPQHF	TGCAGTGCTAGTCCGGGTCGAGATAATCAGCCCCAGCATTTT
TRBV6-5	.	TRBJ2-3	.	CASSFRREGGTDTQYF	TGTGCCAGCAGTTTCCGCAGGGAGGGGGGCACAGATACGCAGTATTTT
TRBV19	.	TRBJ2-1	TRBD1	CASRPGQGYVEQFF	TGTGCCAGTAGACCGGGACAGGGGTATGTTGAGCAGTTCTTC
TRBV21-1	.	TRBJ1-5	.	CASSKVKDRVLRQPQHF	TGTGCCAGCAGCAAGGTGAAGGACAGGGTTTTGAGACAGCCCCAGCATTTT
TRBV18	.	TRBJ2-5	TRBD2	CASSPPGGGPTQETQYF	TGTGCCAGCTCACCCCCGGGAGGCGGCCCTACCCAAGAGACCCAGTACTTC
TRBV11-2	.	TRBJ1-6	TRBD1	CASSSSTGTENSPLHF	TGTGCCAGCAGCTCCTCGACCGGGACAGAGAATTCACCCCTCCACTTT
TRBV11-1	.	TRBJ2-6	.	CASSNSSGANVLTF	TGTGCCAGCAGCAACAGCTCTGGGGCCAACGTCCTGACTTTC